The source of this T cell receptor (beta chain) is a study of blood T cells in healthy people across ages. A sample-barcoded 5' primer and a J-beta primer mix were used in a second PCR of roughly 6 to 11 cycles. Researchers report that a template-switch adaptor with 12 random nucleotides tagged each cDNA molecule. Per-sample output comprised a minimum of 3 million paired-end reads containing CDR3. TCRdb redid the calling of the 5' RACE reads with MiXCR, one entry per CDR3 protein. Of roughly 1,800,000 distinct CDR3 sequences listed, about 50% are singletons. Every sample had a minimum of 7 million PBMCs isolated. With 7 bases removed from V and 3 bases from J, the gap between germline ends came to 10 bases. CDR1 is MDHEN and CDR2 is SYDVKM in the germline V gene. The CDR3 loop spans 12 amino acids.

Material for sequencing was blood. The J gene is TRBJ2-7, the V gene TRBV28; D unclear. This clonotype was obtained from a woman aged 35 to 49 in good health. The CDR3 coding sequence is TGTGCCAGCAACTCCGCCGGCTACGAGCAGTACTTC. Protein sequence: CASNSAGYEQYF.